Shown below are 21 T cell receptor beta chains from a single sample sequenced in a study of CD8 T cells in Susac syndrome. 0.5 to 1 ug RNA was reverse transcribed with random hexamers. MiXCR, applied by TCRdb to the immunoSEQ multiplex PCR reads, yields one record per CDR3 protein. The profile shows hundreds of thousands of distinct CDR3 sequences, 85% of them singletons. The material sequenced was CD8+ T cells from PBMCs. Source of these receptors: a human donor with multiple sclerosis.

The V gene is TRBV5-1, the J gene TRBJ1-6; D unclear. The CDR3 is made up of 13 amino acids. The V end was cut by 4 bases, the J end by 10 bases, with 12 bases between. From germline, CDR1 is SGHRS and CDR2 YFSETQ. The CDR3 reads CASSTTRESPLHF. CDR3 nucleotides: TGCGCCAGCAGCACAACGCGGGAGTCACCCCTCCACTTT. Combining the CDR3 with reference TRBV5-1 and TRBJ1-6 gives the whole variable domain KAGVTQTPRYLIKTRGQQVTLSCSPISGHRSVSWYQQTPGQGLQFLFEYFSETQRNKGNFPGRFSGRQFSNSRSEMNVSTLELGDSALYLCASSTTRESPLHFGNGTRLTVT.

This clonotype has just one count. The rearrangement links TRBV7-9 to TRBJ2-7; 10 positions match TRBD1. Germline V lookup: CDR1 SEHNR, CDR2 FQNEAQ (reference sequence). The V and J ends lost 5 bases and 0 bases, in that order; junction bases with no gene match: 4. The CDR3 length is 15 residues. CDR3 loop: CASSRTGGPSYEQYF. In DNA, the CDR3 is TGTGCCAGCAGCCGGACAGGGGGGCCCTCCTACGAGCAGTACTTC.

The CDR3 bases are TGTGCCAGCAGCCCCGACTTCACTTTCTCCTACGAGCAGTACTTC. Its translation is CASSPDFTFSYEQYF. This chain connects TRBV14 to TRBJ2-7, with unresolved D. The CDR3 runs to 15 residues. Trimming left V 4 bases short and J 0 bases short, with 13 bases between. Germline V gene data show CDR1 as SGHDN and CDR2 as FVKESK.

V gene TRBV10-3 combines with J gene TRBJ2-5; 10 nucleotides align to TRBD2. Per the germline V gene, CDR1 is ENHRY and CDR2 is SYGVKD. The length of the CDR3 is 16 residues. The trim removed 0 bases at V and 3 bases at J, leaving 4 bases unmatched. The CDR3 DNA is TGTGCCATCAGTGAGTCGACGGGGACTAGCGAAGAGACCCAGTACTTC. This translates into CAISESTGTSEETQYF.

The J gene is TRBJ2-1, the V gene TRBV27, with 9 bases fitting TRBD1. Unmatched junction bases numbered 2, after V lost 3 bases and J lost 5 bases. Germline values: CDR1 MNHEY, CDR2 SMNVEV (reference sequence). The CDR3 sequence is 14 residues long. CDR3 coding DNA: TGTGCCAGCAGTTTCGACAGGGGGGACAATGAGCAGTTCTTC. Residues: CASSFDRGDNEQFF.

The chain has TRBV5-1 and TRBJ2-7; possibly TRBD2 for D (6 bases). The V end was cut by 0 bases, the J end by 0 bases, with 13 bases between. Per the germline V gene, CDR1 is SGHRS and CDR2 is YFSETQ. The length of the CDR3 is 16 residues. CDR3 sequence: CASSLAGISGSYEQYF. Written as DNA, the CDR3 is TGCGCCAGCAGCTTGGCGGGGATTAGCGGCTCCTACGAGCAGTACTTC.

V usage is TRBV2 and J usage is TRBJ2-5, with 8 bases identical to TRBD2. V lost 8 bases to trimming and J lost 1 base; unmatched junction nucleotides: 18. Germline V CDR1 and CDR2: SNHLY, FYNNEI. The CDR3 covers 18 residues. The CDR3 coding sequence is TGTGCCAGCCAACAGAGGGCCTTAGCGGGGTGGCCCCAAGAGACCCAGTACTTC. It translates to CASQQRALAGWPQETQYF. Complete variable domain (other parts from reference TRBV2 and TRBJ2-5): EPEVTQTPSHQVTQMGQEVILRCVPISNHLYFYWYRQILGQKVEFLVSFYNNEISEKSEIFDDQFSVERPDGSNFTLKIRSTKLEDSAMYFCASQQRALAGWPQETQYFGPGTRLLVL.

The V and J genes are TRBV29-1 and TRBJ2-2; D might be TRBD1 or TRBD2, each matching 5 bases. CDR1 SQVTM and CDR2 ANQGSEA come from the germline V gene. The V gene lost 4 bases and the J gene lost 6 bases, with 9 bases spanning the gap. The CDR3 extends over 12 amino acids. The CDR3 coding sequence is TGCAGCGTTGGGCCGGGACCCGGGGAGCTGTTTTTT. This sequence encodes CSVGPGPGELFF.

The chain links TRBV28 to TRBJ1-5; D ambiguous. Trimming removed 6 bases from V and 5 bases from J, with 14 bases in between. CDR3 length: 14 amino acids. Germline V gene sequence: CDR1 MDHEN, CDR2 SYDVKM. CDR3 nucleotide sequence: TGTGCCAGCAGACCGCCCACCAGAGATCAGCCCCAGCATTTT. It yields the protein CASRPPTRDQPQHF.

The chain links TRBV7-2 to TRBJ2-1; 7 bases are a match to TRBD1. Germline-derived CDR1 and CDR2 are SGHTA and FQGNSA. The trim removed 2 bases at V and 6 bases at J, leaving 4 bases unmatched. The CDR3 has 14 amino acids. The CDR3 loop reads CASSLWAGGNEQFF. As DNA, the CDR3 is TGTGCCAGCAGCTTATGGGCAGGGGGCAATGAGCAGTTCTTC.

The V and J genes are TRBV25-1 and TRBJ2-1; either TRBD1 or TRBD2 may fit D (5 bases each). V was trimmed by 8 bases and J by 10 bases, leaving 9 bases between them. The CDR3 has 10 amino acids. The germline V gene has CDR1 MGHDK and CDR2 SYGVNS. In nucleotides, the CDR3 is TGTGCCAGCTTAGGGACCGAGCAGTTCTTC. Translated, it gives CASLGTEQFF.

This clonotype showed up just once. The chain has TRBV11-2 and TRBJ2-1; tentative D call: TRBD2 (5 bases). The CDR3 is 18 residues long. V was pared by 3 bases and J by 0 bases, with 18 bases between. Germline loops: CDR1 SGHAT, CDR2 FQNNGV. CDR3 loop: CASSFDPGLLSSYNEQFF. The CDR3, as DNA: TGTGCCAGCAGCTTCGACCCCGGACTTCTGTCCTCCTACAATGAGCAGTTCTTC.

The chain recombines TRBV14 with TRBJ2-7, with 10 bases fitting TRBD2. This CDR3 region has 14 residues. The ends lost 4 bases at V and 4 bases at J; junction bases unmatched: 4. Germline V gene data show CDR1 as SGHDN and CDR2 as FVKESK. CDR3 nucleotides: TGTGCCAGCAGCCTTGGACTAGCGGAGTACGAGCAGTACTTC. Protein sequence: CASSLGLAEYEQYF.

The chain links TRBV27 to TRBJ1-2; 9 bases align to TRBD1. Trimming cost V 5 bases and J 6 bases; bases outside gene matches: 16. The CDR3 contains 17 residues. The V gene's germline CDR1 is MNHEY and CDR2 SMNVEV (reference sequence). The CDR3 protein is CASSPLVGGQGFDGYTF. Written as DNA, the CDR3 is TGTGCCAGCAGTCCCTTAGTTGGGGGACAGGGTTTCGATGGCTACACCTTC.

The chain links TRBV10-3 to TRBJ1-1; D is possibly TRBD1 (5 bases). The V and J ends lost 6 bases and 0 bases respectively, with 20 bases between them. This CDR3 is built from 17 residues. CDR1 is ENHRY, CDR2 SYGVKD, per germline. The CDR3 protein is CAISPGFVNPLNTEAFF. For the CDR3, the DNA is TGTGCCATCAGCCCAGGGTTCGTTAACCCTCTGAACACTGAAGCTTTCTTT.

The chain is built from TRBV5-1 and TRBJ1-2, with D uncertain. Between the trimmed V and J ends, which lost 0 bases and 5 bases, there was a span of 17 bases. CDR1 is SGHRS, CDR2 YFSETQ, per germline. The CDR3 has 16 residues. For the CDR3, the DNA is TGCGCCAGCAGCTTGGTTGGACGGCGATCTTCTTATGGCTACACCTTC. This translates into CASSLVGRRSSYGYTF.

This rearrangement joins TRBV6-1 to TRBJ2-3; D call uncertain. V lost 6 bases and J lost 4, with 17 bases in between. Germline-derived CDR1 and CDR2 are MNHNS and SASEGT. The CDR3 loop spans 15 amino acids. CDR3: CASRKGLALSDTQYF. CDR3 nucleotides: TGTGCCAGCAGAAAGGGATTAGCTTTGTCAGATACGCAGTATTTT.

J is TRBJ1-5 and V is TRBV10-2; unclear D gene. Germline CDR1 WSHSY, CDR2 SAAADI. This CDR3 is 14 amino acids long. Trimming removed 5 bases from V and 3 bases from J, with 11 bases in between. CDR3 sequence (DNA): TGCGCCAGCAGTCCGACGGCTGACAATCAGCCCCAGCATTTT. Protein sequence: CASSPTADNQPQHF.

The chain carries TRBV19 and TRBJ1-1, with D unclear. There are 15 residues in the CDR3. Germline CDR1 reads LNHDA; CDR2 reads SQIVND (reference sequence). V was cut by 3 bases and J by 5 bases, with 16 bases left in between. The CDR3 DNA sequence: TGTGCCAGTAGTATGATCCTGGGCCCTGGGACTGAAGCTTTCTTT. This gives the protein CASSMILGPGTEAFF.

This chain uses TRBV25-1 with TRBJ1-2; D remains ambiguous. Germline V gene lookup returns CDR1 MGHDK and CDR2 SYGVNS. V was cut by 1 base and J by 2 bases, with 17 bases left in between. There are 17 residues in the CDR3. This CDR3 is CASSEFSPATANYGYTF. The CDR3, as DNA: TGTGCCAGCAGTGAATTTAGCCCGGCGACCGCCAACTATGGCTACACCTTC.

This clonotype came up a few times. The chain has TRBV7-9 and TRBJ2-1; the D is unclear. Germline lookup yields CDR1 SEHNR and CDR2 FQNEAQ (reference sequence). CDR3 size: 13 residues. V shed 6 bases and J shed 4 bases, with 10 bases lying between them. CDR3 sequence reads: CASSLPRYNEQFF. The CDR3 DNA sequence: TGTGCCAGCAGTCTCCCCAGATACAATGAGCAGTTCTTC.